This T cell receptor beta chain was captured by sequencing in a study of blood T cell repertoires in COVID-19. As for the study in general: Material from acute and convalescent COVID-19 was sourced from the United States, Italy and Spain. From T cells, B-cell-depleted T cells, or PBMCs came the material, which was cDNA or gDNA.

Deletions cut 7 bases from V and 6 bases from J, with 16 bases between. The CDR3 contains 13 residues. Germline V gene data show CDR1 as SGHDT and CDR2 as YYEEEE. This clone was observed a handful of times. Per the original data handling: Estimates of nucleated cell counts were drawn from the amplification of reference gene primers. Data came from immunoSEQ multiplex PCR; TCRdb stores just in-frame clones and leaves some out. V and J calls and clone size are those listed in that table; D and trimming were worked out from the DNA. The sample includes about 260,000 clones, about 85% of them seen just once.

The chain recombines TRBV5-6 with TRBJ1-2, with D possibly matching TRBD1 (5 bases). The receptor was isolated from a woman between 50 and 59 years old who had recovered from COVID-19. Sequencing used peripheral blood. The CDR3, as DNA: TGTGCCAGCCACAGAAGGGGATCCCATGGCTACACCTTC. Encoded protein: CASHRRGSHGYTF.